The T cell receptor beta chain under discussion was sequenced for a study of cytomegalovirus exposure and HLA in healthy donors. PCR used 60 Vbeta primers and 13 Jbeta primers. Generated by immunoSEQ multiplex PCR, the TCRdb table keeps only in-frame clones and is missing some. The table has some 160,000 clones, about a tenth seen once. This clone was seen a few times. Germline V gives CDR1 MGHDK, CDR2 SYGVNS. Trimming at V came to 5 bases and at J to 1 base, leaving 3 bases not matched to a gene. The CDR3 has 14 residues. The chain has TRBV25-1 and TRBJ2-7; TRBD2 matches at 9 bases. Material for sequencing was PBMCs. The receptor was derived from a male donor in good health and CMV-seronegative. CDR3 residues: CASSLSGSSYEQYF. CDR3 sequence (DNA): TGTGCCAGCAGTCTTAGCGGGAGTTCCTACGAGCAGTACTTC.